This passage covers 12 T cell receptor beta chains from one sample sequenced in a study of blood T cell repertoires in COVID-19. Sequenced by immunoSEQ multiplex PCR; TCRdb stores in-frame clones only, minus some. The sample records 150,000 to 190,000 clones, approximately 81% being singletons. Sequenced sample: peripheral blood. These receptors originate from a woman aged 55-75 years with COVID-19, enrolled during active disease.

The CDR3 sequence: CASSMGQELYGYTF. The CDR3 bases are TGTGCCAGTAGTATGGGGCAGGAGCTTTATGGCTACACCTTC. This chain connects TRBV19 to TRBJ1-2, with TRBD1 as a possible D gene (5 bases). Trimming pared 3 bases from V and 5 bases from J, leaving 13 bases between. CDR1 LNHDA and CDR2 SQIVND come from the germline V gene (reference sequence). This CDR3 has 14 residues.

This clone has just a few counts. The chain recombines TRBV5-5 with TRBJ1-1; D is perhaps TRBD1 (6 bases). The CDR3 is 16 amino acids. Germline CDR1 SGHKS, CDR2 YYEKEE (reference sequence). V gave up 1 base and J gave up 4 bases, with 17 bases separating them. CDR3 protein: CASSLIGGLRGTEAFF. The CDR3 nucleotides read TGTGCCAGCAGCTTGATAGGGGGTCTGAGGGGCACTGAAGCTTTCTTT.

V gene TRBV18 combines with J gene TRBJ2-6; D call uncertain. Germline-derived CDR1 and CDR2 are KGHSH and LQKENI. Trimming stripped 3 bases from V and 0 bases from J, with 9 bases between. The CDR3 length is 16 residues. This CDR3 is CASSPRGSSGANVLTF. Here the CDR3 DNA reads TGTGCCAGCTCACCGAGAGGCAGCTCTGGGGCCAACGTCCTGACTTTC.

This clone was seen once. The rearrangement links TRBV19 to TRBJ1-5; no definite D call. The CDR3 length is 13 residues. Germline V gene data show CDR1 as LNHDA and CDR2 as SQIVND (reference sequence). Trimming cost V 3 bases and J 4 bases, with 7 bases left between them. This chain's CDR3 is CASSIAGNQPQHF. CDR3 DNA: TGTGCCAGTAGTATCGCCGGGAATCAGCCCCAGCATTTT.

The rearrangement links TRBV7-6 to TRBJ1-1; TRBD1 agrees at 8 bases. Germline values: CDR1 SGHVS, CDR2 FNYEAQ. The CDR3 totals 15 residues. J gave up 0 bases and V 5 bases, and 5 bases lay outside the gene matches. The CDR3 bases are TGTGCCAGCAGCCGTCACAGGGGGATGAACACTGAAGCTTTCTTT. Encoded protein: CASSRHRGMNTEAFF.

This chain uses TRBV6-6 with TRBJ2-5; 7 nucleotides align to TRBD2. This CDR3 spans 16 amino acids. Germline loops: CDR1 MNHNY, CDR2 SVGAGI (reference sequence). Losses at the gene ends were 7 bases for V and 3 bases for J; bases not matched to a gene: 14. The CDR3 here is CASIFRDGRNKETQYF. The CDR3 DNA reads TGTGCCAGCATCTTCCGGGACGGGAGGAATAAAGAGACCCAGTACTTC.

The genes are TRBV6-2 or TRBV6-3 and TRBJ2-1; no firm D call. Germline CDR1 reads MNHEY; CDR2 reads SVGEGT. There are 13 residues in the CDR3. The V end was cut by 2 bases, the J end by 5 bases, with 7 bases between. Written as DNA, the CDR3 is TGTGCCAGCAGTTACACCTCTAACAATGAGCAGTTCTTC. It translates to CASSYTSNNEQFF.

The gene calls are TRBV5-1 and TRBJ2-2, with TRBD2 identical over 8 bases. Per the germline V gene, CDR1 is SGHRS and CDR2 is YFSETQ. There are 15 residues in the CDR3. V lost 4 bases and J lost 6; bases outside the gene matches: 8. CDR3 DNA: TGCGCCAGCAGCGAGGTAGCGGGGAGTCCCGGGGAGCTGTTTTTT. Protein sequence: CASSEVAGSPGELFF.

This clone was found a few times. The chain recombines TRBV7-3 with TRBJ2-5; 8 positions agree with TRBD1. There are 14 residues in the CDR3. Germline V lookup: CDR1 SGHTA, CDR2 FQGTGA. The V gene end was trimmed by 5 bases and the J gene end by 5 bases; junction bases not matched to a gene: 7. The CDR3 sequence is CASSPSDRVETQYF. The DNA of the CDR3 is TGTGCCAGCAGCCCCTCGGACAGGGTGGAGACCCAGTACTTC.

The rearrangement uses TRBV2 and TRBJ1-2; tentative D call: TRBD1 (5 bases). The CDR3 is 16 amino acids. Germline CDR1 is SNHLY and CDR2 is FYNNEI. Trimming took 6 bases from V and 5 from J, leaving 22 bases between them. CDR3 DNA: TGTGCCAGCAGCGACTCTGACAGTATCATGTTATATGGCTACACCTTC. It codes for CASSDSDSIMLYGYTF.

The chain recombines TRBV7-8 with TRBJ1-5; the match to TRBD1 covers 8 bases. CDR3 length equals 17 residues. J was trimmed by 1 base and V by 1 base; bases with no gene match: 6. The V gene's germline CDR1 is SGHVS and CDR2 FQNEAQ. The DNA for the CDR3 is TGTGCCAGCAGCTTAGTCGGGGGACAGGCGAGCAATCAGCCCCAGCATTTT. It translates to CASSLVGGQASNQPQHF.

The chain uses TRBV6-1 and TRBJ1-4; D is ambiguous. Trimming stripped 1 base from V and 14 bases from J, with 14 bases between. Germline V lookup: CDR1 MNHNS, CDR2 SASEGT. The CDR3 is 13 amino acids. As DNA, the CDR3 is TGTGCCAGCAGTGAAGGAGGCTTGGCAAGGCTGTTTTTT. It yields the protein CASSEGGLARLFF.